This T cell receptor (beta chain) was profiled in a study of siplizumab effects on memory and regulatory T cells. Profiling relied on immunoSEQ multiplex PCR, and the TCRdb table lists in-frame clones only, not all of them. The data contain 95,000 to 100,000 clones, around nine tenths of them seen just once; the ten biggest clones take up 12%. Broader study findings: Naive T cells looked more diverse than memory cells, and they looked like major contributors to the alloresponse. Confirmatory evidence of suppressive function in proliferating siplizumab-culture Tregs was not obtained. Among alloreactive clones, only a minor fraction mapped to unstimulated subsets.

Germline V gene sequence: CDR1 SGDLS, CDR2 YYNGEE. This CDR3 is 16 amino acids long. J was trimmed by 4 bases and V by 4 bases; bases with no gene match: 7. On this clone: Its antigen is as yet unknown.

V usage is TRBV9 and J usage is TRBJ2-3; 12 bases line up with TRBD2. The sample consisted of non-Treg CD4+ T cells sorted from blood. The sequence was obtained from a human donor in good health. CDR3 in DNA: TGTGCCAGCAGCAGGCGACTAGCGGGAGCGTCAGATACGCAGTATTTT. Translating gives CASSRRLAGASDTQYF.